Below, 2 T cell receptor beta chains from the same sample are listed, as sequenced in a study of T-cell memory formation after mild COVID-19. TCRdb passed the 5' RACE reads through MiXCR, listing each CDR3 protein once. The table has under 350,000 distinct CDR3 sequences, 15% to 20% seen once. Sequencing used PBMCs or a T cell subset sorted from them (not recorded which). The receptors originated from a young man who had mild COVID-19 (a few samples of this study predate the infection). Cell type and time point are not known.

This sequence joins TRBV5-1 and TRBJ1-1; D perhaps matches TRBD1 (5 bases). This CDR3 has 16 residues. Germline loops: CDR1 SGHRS, CDR2 YFSETQ. V shed 1 base and J shed 0 bases, with 13 bases lying between them. The CDR3 DNA is TGCGCCAGCAGCTTGTGGGGGGTGGAAATGAACACTGAAGCTTTCTTT. It codes for CASSLWGVEMNTEAFF.

This clonotype was counted between two and nine times. This chain links TRBV20-1 with TRBJ2-2; D could derive from TRBD1 or TRBD2 (5 bases each). Per germline, CDR1 DFQATT and CDR2 SNEGSKA (reference sequence). V lost 6 bases and J lost 5, with 13 bases in between. The CDR3 loop spans 13 amino acids. CDR3 protein: CSAPGPETGELFF. CDR3 in DNA: TGCAGTGCCCCGGGGCCGGAGACCGGGGAGCTGTTTTTT.